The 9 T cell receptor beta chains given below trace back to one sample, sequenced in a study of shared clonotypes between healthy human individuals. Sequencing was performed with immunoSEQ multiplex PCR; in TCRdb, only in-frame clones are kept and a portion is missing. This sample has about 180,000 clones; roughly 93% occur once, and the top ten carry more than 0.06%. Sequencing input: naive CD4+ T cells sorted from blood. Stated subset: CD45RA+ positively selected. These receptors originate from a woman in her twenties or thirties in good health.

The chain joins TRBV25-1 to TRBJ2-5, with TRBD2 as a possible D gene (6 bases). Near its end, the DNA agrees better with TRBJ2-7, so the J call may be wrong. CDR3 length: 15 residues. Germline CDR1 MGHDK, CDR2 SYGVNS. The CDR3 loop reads CASSDPRELRYEQYF. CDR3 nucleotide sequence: TGTGCCAGCAGTGACCCTCGGGAGTTGAGGTACGAGCAGTACTTC.

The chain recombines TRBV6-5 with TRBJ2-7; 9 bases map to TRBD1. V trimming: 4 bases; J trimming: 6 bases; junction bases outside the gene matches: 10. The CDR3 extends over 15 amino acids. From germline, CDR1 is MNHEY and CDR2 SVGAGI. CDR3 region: CASSWKGTGTSEQYF. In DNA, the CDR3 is TGTGCCAGCAGTTGGAAAGGGACAGGGACCTCCGAGCAGTACTTC.

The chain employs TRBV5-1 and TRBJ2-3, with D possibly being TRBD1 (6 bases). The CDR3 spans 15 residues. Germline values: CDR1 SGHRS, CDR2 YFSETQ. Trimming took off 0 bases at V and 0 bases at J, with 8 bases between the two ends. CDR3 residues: CASSLDRASTDTQYF. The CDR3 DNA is TGCGCCAGCAGCTTGGACAGGGCTAGCACAGATACGCAGTATTTT.

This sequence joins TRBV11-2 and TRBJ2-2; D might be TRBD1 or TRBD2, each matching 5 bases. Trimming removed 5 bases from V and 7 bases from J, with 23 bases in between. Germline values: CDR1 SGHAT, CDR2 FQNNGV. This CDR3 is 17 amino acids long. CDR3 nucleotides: TGTGCCAGCAGCCTCTCGGTGGTGGGACCTCTGGGCGGGGAGCTGTTTTTT. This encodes CASSLSVVGPLGGELFF. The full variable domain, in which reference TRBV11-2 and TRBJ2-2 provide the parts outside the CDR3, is EAGVAQSPRYKIIEKRQSVAFWCNPISGHATLYWYQQILGQGPKLLIQFQNNGVVDDSQLPKDRFSAERLKGVDSTLKIQPAKLEDSAVYLCASSLSVVGPLGGELFFGEGSRLTVL.

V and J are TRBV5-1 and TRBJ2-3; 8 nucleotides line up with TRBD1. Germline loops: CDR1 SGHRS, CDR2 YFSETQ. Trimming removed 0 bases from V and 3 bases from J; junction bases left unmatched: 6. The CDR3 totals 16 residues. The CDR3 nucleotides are TGCGCCAGCAGCTTGGCCGGACAGGGTACAACAGATACGCAGTATTTT. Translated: CASSLAGQGTTDTQYF.

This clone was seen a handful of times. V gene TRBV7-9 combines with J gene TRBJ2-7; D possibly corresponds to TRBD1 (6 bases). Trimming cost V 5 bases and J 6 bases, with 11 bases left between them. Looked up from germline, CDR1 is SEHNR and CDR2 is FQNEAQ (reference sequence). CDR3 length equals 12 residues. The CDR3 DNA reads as TGTGCCAGCAGCGTACAGGGCCGCGAGCAGTACTTC. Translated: CASSVQGREQYF.

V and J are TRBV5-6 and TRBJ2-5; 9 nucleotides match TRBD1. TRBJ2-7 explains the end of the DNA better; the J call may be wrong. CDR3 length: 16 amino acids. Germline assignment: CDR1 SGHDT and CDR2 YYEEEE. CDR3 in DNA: TGTGCCAGCAGCGGGTTAGGACAGGGGCTATCCTACGAGCAGTACTTC. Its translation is CASSGLGQGLSYEQYF.

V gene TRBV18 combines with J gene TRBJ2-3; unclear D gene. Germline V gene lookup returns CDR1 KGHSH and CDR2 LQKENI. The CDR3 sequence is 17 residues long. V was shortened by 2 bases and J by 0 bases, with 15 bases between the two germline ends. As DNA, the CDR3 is TGTGCCAGCTCACCAAGCAAGGCCTACACTAGCACAGATACGCAGTATTTT. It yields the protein CASSPSKAYTSTDTQYF. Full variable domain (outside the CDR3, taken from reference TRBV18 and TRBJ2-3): NAGVMQNPRHLVRRRGQEARLRCSPMKGHSHVYWYRQLPEEGLKFMVYLQKENIIDESGMPKERFSAEFPKEGPSILRIQQVVRGDSAAYFCASSPSKAYTSTDTQYFGPGTRLTVL.

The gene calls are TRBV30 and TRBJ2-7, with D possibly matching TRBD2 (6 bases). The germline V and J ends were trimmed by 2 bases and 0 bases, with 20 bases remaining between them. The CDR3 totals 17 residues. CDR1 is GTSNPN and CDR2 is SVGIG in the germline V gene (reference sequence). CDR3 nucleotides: TGTGCCTGGAGTCCCCTCGGGAGCGCAAGAAGCTCCTACGAGCAGTACTTC. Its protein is CAWSPLGSARSSYEQYF.